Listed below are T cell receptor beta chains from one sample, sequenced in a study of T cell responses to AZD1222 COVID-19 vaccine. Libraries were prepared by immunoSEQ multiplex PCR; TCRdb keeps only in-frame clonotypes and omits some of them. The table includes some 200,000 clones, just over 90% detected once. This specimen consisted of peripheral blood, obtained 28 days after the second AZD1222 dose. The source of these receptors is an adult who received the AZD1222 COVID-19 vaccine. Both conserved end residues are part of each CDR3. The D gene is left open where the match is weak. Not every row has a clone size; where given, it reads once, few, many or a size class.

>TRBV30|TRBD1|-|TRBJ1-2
CAWSVGTGGPGYTF
TGTGCCTGGAGTGTCGGGACAGGGGGCCCTGGCTACACCTTC
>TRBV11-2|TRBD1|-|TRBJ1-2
CASSSSGQGFYGYTF
TGTGCCAGCAGCTCCTCAGGACAGGGGTTCTATGGCTACACCTTC
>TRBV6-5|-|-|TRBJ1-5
CASSWRGGQPQHF
TGTGCCAGCAGCTGGAGGGGCGGTCAGCCCCAGCATTTT
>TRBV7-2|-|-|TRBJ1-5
CASSKFQGLGQPQHF
TGTGCCAGCAGCAAATTCCAGGGGTTGGGACAGCCCCAGCATTTT
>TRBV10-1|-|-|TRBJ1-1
CASGTLTEAFF
TGCGCCAGCGGGACCTTGACTGAAGCTTTCTTT
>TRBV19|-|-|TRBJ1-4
CASRQPGQGGNEKLFF
TGTGCCAGTAGGCAACCGGGACAAGGGGGTAATGAAAAACTGTTTTTT
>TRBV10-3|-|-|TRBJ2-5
CAILSGQGETQYF
TGTGCCATCCTCTCTGGACAAGGAGAGACCCAGTACTTC
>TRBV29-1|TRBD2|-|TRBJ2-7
CSVEGGPGLAGMGEQYF
TGCAGCGTTGAGGGGGGGCCGGGACTAGCTGGGATGGGAGAGCAGTACTTC
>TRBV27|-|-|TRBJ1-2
CASSPGLNYGYTF
TGTGCCAGCAGTCCGGGGTTGAACTATGGCTACACCTTC
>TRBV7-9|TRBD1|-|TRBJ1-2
CASSLGDRVRGYTF
TGTGCCAGCAGCTTAGGGGACAGGGTACGGGGCTACACCTTC
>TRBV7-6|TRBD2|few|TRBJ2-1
CASSLGLAGAIYNEQFF
TGTGCCAGCAGCTTAGGGTTAGCGGGAGCCATTTACAATGAGCAGTTCTTC
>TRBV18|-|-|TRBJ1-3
CASSRQGPGNTIYF
TGTGCCAGCTCACGCCAGGGCCCTGGAAACACCATATATTTT
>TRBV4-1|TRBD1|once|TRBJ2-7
CASSLFDRGHEQYF
TGCGCCAGCAGTCTCTTTGACAGGGGTCACGAGCAGTACTTC
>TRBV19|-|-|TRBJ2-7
CASSMGHHSYEQYF
TGTGCCAGTAGTATGGGACACCACTCCTACGAGCAGTACTTC
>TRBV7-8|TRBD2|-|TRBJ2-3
CASSWSMGLAGHTDTQYF
TGTGCCAGCAGCTGGAGCATGGGACTAGCGGGCCACACAGATACGCAGTATTTT
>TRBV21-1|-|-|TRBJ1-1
CASRGTDLNTEAFF
TGTGCCAGCAGGGGGACGGATCTGAACACTGAAGCTTTCTTT
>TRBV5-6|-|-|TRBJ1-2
CASSLGGPPGNYGYTF
TGTGCCAGCAGCTTGGGGGGGCCCCCGGGCAACTATGGCTACACCTTC
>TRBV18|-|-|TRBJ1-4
CASSRRQLLATNEKLFF
TGTGCCAGCTCACGTCGACAGCTATTAGCAACTAATGAAAAACTGTTTTTT
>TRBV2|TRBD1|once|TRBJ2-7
CASSRTGFYEQYF
TGTGCCAGCAGTCGGACAGGATTCTACGAGCAGTACTTC
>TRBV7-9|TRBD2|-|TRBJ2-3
CASSAGLGVDTQYF
TGTGCCAGCAGCGCCGGACTAGGAGTAGATACGCAGTATTTT
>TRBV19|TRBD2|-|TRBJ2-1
CASSILSGRPSNEQFF
TGTGCCAGTAGTATTCTTAGCGGGAGACCGTCCAATGAGCAGTTCTTC
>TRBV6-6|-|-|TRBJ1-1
CASRLPGASGEAFF
TGTGCCAGCAGGCTGCCAGGGGCCTCCGGTGAAGCTTTCTTT
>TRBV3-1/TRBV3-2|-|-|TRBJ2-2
CASPRLRPGELFF
TGTGCCAGCCCCAGATTACGACCCGGGGAGCTGTTTTTT
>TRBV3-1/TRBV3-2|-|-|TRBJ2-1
CASSQGQSLSSYNEQFF
TGTGCCAGCAGCCAAGGGCAGAGCCTGAGCTCCTACAATGAGCAGTTCTTC
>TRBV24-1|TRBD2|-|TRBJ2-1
CATSDPGLGEQFF
TGTGCCACCAGTGACCCAGGACTAGGTGAGCAGTTCTTC
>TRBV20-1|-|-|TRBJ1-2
CSASGVGYTF
TGCAGTGCTTCCGGAGTCGGCTACACCTTC
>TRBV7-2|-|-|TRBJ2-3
CASSTSRRGGAGTDTQYF
TGTGCCAGCAGCACCTCCCGTAGGGGGGGCGCGGGGACAGATACGCAGTATTTT
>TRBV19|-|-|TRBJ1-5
CASSRQGGQPQHF
TGTGCCAGTAGTAGGCAGGGCGGTCAGCCCCAGCATTTT
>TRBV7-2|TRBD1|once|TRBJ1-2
CASSSRQGAQGGYTF
TGTGCCAGCAGCTCCCGACAGGGGGCGCAGGGAGGCTACACCTTC
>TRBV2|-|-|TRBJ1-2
CASSASGAAEGYTF
TGTGCCAGCAGTGCTTCAGGAGCCGCGGAGGGCTACACCTTC
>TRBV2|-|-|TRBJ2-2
CASSEALTGHTNTGELFF
TGTGCCAGCAGTGAAGCGCTAACAGGGCACACGAACACCGGGGAGCTGTTTTTT
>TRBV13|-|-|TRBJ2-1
CASSLEAVYYNEQFF
TGTGCCAGCAGCTTAGAGGCGGTTTACTACAATGAGCAGTTCTTC
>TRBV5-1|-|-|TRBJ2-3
CASSSTGSTDTQYF
TGCGCCAGCAGCTCGACAGGCAGCACAGATACGCAGTATTTT
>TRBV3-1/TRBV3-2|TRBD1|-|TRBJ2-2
CASSPKRQGPGELFF
TGTGCCAGCAGCCCAAAACGACAGGGTCCCGGGGAGCTGTTTTTT
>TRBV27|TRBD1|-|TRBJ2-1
CASRGQGRPNEQFF
TGTGCCAGCCGCGGACAGGGGCGACCCAATGAGCAGTTCTTC
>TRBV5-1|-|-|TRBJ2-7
CARSQGYEQYF
TGCGCCAGAAGCCAGGGTTACGAGCAGTACTTC
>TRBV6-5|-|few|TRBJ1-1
CASSPTGTEAFF
TGTGCCAGCAGCCCGACTGGCACTGAAGCTTTCTTT
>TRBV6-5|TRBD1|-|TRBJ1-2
CASSKTGTEPYGYTF
TGTGCCAGCAGTAAAACCGGGACAGAACCCTATGGCTACACCTTC
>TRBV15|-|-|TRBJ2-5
CATLDRGLIQETQYF
TGTGCCACCCTTGATCGAGGACTAATTCAAGAGACCCAGTACTTC
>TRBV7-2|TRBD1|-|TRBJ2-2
CASSLAGTGGSWAGELFF
TGTGCCAGCAGCCTAGCCGGGACAGGGGGCTCTTGGGCCGGGGAGCTGTTTTTT
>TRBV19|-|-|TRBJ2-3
CASSSGTPPDTQYF
TGTGCCAGTAGCTCCGGGACTCCCCCAGATACGCAGTATTTT
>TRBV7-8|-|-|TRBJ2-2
CATQQGLNTGELFF
TGTGCCACTCAACAGGGACTGAACACCGGGGAGCTGTTTTTT
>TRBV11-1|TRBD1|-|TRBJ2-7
CASSYLDRGEQYF
TGTGCCAGCAGCTATCTGGACAGGGGCGAGCAGTACTTC
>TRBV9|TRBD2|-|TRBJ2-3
CASSVDGTSLTDTQYF
TGTGCCAGCAGCGTAGACGGGACTAGTCTCACAGATACGCAGTATTTT
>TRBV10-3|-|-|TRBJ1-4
CATQYSGRTNEKLFF
TGTGCCACCCAGTACTCAGGGCGCACTAATGAAAAACTGTTTTTT
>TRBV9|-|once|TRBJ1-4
CASRLDRTHEKLFF
TGTGCCAGCAGATTGGACAGAACTCATGAAAAACTGTTTTTT
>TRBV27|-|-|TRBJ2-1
CASSSSFREQFF
TGTGCCAGCAGTTCCTCGTTTCGAGAGCAGTTCTTC
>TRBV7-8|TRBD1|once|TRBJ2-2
CASSTRTGGTGELFF
TGTGCCAGCAGCACTCGGACAGGGGGCACCGGGGAGCTGTTTTTT
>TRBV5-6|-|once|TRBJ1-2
CASSSDPSANYGYTF
TGTGCCAGCAGCTCCGACCCTTCAGCTAACTATGGCTACACCTTC
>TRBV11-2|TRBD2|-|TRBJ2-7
CASSRTSGSYEQYF
TGTGCCAGCAGTCGGACTAGCGGGTCCTACGAGCAGTACTTC
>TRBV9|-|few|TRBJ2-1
CASSVAGGRVNEQFF
TGTGCCAGCAGCGTAGCCGGGGGGCGCGTGAATGAGCAGTTCTTC
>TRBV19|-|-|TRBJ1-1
CASSIDIHQGNPTNTEAFF
TGTGCCAGTAGTATAGACATCCACCAGGGTAACCCAACGAACACTGAAGCTTTCTTT
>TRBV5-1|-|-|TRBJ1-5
CASSSPNRYNQPQHF
TGCGCCAGCAGCTCCCCTAACAGGTACAATCAGCCCCAGCATTTT
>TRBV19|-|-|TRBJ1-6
CASIDRARNSPLHF
TGTGCCAGTATCGACAGAGCTAGAAATTCACCCCTCCACTTT
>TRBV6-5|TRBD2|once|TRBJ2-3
CASRRTSGDTQYF
TGTGCCAGCAGACGGACTAGCGGAGATACGCAGTATTTT